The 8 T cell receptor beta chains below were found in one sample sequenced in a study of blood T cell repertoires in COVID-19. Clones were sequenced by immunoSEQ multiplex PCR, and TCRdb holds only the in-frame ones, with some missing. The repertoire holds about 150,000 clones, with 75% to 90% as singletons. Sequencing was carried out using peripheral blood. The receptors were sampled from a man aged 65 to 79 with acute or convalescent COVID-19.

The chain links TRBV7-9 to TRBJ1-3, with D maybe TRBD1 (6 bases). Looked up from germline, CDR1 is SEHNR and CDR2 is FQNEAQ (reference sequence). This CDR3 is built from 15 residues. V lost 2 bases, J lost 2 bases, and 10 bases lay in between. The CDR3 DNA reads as TGTGCCAGCAGCTTAAACAGGGCGGCTGGAAACACCATATATTTT. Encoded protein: CASSLNRAAGNTIYF. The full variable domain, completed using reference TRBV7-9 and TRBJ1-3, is DTGVSQNPRHKITKRGQNVTFRCDPISEHNRLYWYRQTLGQGPEFLTYFQNEAQLEKSRLLSDRFSAERPKGSFSTLEIQRTEQGDSAMYLCASSLNRAAGNTIYFGEGSWLTVV.

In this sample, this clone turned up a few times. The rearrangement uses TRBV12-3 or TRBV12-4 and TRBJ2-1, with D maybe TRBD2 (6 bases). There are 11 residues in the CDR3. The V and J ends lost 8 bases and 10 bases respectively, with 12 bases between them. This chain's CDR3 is CASGRRLEQFF. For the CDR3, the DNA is TGTGCCAGCGGGAGGCGGCTGGAGCAGTTCTTC.

This CDR3 is CAISESPALTYEQYF. The CDR3 DNA reads TGTGCCATCAGTGAGTCCCCAGCGCTAACCTACGAGCAGTACTTC. The V gene is TRBV10-3, the J gene TRBJ2-7; D remains unclear. The V gene lost 0 bases and the J gene lost 2 bases, with 11 bases spanning the gap. CDR3 length: 15 residues. Germline values: CDR1 ENHRY, CDR2 SYGVKD.

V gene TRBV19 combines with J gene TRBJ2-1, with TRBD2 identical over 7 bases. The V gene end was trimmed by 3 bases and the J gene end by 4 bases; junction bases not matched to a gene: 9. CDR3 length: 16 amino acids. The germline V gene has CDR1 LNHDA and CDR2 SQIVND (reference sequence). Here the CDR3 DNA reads TGTGCCAGTAGTATTCAGGGAGGGCTATTATACAATGAGCAGTTCTTC. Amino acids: CASSIQGGLLYNEQFF.

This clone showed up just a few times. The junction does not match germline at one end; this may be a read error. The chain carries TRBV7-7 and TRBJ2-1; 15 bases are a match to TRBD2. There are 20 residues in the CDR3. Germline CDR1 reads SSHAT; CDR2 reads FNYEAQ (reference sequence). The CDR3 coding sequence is TGTGCTAGCAGCCCACGGACTAGCGGGAGGGAATACCTCTCCTACAATGAGCAGTTCTTC. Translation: CASSPRTSGREYLSYNEQFF.

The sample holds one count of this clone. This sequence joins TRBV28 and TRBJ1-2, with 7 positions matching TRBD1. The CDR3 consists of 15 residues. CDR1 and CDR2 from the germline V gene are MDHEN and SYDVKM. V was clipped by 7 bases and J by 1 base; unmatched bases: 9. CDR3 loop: CASTSSHRGNYGYTF. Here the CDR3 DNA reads TGTGCCAGCACCTCCTCGCACAGGGGTAACTATGGCTACACCTTC.

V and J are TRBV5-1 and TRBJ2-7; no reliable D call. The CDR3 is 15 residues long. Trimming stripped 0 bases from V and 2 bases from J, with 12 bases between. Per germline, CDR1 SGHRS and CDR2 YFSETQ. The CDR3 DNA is TGCGCCAGCAGCTTGGGGCAGGCAAACACCTACGAGCAGTACTTC. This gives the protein CASSLGQANTYEQYF. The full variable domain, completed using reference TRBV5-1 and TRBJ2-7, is KAGVTQTPRYLIKTRGQQVTLSCSPISGHRSVSWYQQTPGQGLQFLFEYFSETQRNKGNFPGRFSGRQFSNSRSEMNVSTLELGDSALYLCASSLGQANTYEQYFGPGTRLTVT.

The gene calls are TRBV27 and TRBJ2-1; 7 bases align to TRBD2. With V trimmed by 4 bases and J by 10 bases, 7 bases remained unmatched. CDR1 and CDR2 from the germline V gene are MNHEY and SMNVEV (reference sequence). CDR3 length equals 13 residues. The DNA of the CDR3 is TGTGCCAGCAGTTCGCAATCAGCGGGGGAGCAGTTCTTC. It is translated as CASSSQSAGEQFF.